This T cell receptor (beta chain) is from a study of blood T cell repertoires in COVID-19. Study in general: PBMCs, B-cell-depleted T cells, or T cells were the source of the cDNA or gDNA that made up the material.

Germline lookup yields CDR1 LNHDA and CDR2 SQIVND (reference sequence). CDR3 length: 12 amino acids. The V gene lost 10 bases and the J gene lost 3 bases, with 10 bases spanning the gap. Categorization into cohorts depended on clinical history that participants reported. Recovered status applied to Cohort 3 donors who had two consecutive negative PCRs. It also applied to those with clearance or with symptom resolution. Per the study methods: Estimates of nucleated cell counts were drawn from the amplification of reference gene primers. The repertoire was sequenced with immunoSEQ multiplex PCR; TCRdb's copy has only in-frame clones and lacks some. D and trimming come from the DNA, and the V and J calls and clone size come from that table. This table has hundreds of thousands of clones, around 88% appearing once.

The sequenced material came from PBMCs or T cells enriched from blood (not recorded which). This sequence joins TRBV19 and TRBJ1-5; D is perhaps TRBD1 (5 bases). The TCR comes from a woman aged 40 to 50 who had recovered from COVID-19. Written as DNA, the CDR3 is TGTGCCACCGGGGGGACCAATCAGCCCCAGCATTTT. Its translation is CATGGTNQPQHF.